The TCR beta chain described here comes from a study of blood T cell repertoires in COVID-19. This clone has just one count. The CDR3 is made up of 14 amino acids. Trimming took 4 bases from V and 6 from J; bases not matched to a gene: 4. The germline CDR1 and CDR2 sequences are SGHTS and YDEGEE. Method: immunoSEQ multiplex PCR; TCRdb's copy keeps in-frame clones and lacks some. The profile shows 170,000 or so clones, roughly 85% of them singletons. Individuals drawn from around 25 US areas were roughly 18 to 89 years old. The specimen sequenced was PBMCs or T cells enriched from blood (not recorded which). This TCR was recovered from a woman aged 18-29 years who had recovered from COVID-19. The V and J genes are TRBV5-8 and TRBJ1-4; 9 bases agree with TRBD1. The CDR3: CASSPTGGYEKLFF. The CDR3 bases are TGTGCCAGCAGCCCGACAGGGGGTTATGAAAAACTGTTTTTT.